This T cell receptor (beta chain) was observed in a study of OX40 agonist ivuxolimab in advanced cancers. Here immunoSEQ multiplex PCR was the method, and the copy in TCRdb shows in-frame clones only, minus some. The sample holds over 70,000 clones, roughly 88% seen once. The CDR3 extends over 13 amino acids. Germline lookup yields CDR1 KGHSH and CDR2 LQKENI. V lost 1 base to trimming and J lost 0 bases, with 4 bases between them. The sequence derives from an adult with an advanced solid tumor such as melanoma, head and neck, liver or kidney cancer. This material consisted of CD4+ or CD8+ T cells sorted from blood, taken in a trial of the OX40 agonist ivuxolimab. V is TRBV18 and J is TRBJ2-7; D is unresolved. CDR3 region: CASSPQSSYEQYF. The CDR3 DNA reads TGTGCCAGCTCACCACAAAGCTCCTACGAGCAGTACTTC.